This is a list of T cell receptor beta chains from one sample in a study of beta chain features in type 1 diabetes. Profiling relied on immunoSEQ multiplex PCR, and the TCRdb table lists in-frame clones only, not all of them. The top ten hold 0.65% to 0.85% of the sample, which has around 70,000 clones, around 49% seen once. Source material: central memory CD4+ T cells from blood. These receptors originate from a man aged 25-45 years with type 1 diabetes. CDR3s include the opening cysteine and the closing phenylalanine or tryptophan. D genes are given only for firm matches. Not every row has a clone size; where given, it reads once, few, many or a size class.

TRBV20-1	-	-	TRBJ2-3	CSATTEGEQYF
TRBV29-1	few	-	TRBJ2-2	CSVEGAGRTGELFF
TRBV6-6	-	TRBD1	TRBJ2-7	CASSYQGQGAYEQYF
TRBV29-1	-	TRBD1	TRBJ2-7	CSAGDSSYEQYF
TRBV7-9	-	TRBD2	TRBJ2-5	CASSPGGVGETQYF
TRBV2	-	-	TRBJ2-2	CATSPDSPQNTGELFF
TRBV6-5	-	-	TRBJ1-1	CASSREGFTEAFF
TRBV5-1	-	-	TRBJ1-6	CASSLGQDNSPLHF
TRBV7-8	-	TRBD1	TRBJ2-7	CASSSGQGVWYF
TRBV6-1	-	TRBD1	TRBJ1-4	CASSTQTGSNEKLFF
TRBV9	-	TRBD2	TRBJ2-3	CASSGSGTSGHTQYF
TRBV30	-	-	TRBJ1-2	CAWSVPDYGYTF
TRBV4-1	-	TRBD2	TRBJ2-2	CASSPEAGGLSGELFF
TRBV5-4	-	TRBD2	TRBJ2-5	CASRSGGAGETQYF
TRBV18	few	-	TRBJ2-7	CASSPPGGYEQYF
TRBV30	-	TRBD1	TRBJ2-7	CAWMGDREYEQYF
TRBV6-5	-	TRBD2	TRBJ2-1	CASSYLTSGRRNEQFF
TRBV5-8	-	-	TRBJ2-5	CASNKQRGETQYF
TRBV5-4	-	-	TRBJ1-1	CASSLGRQMNTEAFF
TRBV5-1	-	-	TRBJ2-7	CASSSGTTSLSSYEQYF
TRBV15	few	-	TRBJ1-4	CATSLGQGGRGKLFF
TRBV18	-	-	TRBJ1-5	CASSPESQFNQPQHF
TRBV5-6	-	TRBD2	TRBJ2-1	CASSLVSGRMHSYNEQFF
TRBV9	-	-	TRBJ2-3	CASSGSRVEADTQYF
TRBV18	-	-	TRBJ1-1	CASSLQGRKNTEAFF
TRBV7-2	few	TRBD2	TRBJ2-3	CASSIRSGSTDTQYF
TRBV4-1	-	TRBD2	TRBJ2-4	CASSQEGLADFTLAKNIQYF
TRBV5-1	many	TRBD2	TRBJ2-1	CASSFRLAGVSSYNEQFF
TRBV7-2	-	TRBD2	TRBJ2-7	CASSFRGLTGGKGYEQYF
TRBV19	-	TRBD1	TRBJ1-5	CASGRSGTGTNQPQHF
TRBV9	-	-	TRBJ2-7	CASSALASPYEQYF
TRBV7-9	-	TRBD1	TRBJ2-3	CASSPGQGDTDTQYF
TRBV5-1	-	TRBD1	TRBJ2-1	CASSARDRGGWNEQFF
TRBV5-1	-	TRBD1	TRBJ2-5	CASSLGTGGWETQYF
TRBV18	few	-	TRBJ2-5	CASSPPSGLQETQYF
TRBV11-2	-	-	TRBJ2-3	CASSSFRAAALLDTQYF
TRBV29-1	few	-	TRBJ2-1	CSVEEESRDEQFF
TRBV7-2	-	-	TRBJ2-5	CASSPRRVQETQYF
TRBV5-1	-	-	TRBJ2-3	CASSRGGLTDTQYF
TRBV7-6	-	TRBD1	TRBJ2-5	CASSTGQGTQETQYF
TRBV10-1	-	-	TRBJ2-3	CASSDGGRTDTQYF